The following is a T cell receptor (beta chain) sequence with its context. In the study's own analysis: The assay estimated nucleated cells by amplifying reference gene primers. The assay was immunoSEQ multiplex PCR, and TCRdb's table has in-frame clones only and misses some. Clone size and V and J calls were adopted from that table, with D and trimming inferred from the DNA. This sample yields around 300,000 clones, of which around 86% are seen a single time; 2.5% to 3% belongs to the top ten. This entry belongs to a study of blood T cell repertoires in COVID-19. Looking at the study overall: Some COVID-19 samples were acute and others convalescent; all came from the United States, Italy and Spain. T cells, B-cell-depleted T cells, or PBMCs supplied cDNA or gDNA.

J gave up 4 bases and V 4 bases, and 7 bases lay outside the gene matches. Germline CDR1 is KGHDR and CDR2 is SFDVKD. The CDR3 has 15 amino acids. The source is a woman younger than 45 with active or convalescent COVID-19. Specimen: peripheral blood. The genes are TRBV24-1 and TRBJ2-5; 8 nucleotides line up with TRBD1. In nucleotides, the CDR3 is TGTGCCACCAGTGACAGCAGGGGGCCAGGAGAGACCCAGTACTTC. It yields the protein CATSDSRGPGETQYF.